This T cell receptor beta chain was identified during a study of blood T cell repertoires in COVID-19. Study-wide background: Researchers got acute and convalescent COVID-19 samples from the United States, Italy and Spain. T cells, B-cell-depleted T cells, or PBMCs provided the cDNA or gDNA that served as material.

Profiled with immunoSEQ multiplex PCR; TCRdb holds only in-frame clones, not every one. The profile covers some 250,000 clones, with approximately 80% appearing a single time and more than 25% taken by the ten largest. V lost 0 bases, J lost 6 bases, and 16 bases lay in between. There are 16 residues in the CDR3. Germline-derived CDR1 and CDR2 are KGHSH and LQKENI. The chain joins TRBV18 to TRBJ2-3; D may be TRBD2 (8 bases). The source is a man between 40 and 49 years old with acute or convalescent COVID-19. Specimen: peripheral blood. The CDR3 sequence is CASSPPGTRGPDTQYF. CDR3 nucleotides: TGTGCCAGCTCACCACCCGGGACTAGGGGGCCGGATACGCAGTATTTT.